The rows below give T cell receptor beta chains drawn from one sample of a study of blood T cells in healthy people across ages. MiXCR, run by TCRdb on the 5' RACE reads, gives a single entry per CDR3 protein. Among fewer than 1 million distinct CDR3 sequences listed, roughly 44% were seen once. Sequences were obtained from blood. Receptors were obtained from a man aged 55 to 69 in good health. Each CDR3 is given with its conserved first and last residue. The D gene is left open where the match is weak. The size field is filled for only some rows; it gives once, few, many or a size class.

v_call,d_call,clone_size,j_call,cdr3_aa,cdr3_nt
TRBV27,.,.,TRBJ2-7,CASRIADGFYEQYF,TGTGCCAGCAGGATTGCCGACGGTTTCTACGAGCAGTACTTC
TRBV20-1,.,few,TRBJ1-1,CSARDPRAGKRGDTEAFF,TGCAGTGCTAGAGATCCGAGGGCAGGGAAGAGGGGCGACACTGAAGCTTTCTTT
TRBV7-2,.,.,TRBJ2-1,CASSPRQLNEQFF,TGTGCCAGCAGCCCACGACAGCTTAATGAGCAGTTCTTC
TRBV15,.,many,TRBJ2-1,CATSSEVTYNEQFF,TGTGCCACCAGCAGTGAGGTTACCTACAATGAGCAGTTCTTC
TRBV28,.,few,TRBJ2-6,CAGSDGSSGANVLTF,TGTGCCGGGTCGGACGGATCCTCTGGGGCCAACGTCCTGACTTTC
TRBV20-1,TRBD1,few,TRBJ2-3,CSAEGQGGTDTQYF,TGCAGTGCTGAAGGACAGGGGGGAACAGATACGCAGTATTTT
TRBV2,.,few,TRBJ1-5,CASSQRDRNQPQHF,TGTGCCAGCAGTCAGAGGGATCGCAATCAGCCCCAGCATTTT
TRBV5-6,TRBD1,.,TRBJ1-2,CARNYRDRESNGYTF,TGTGCCCGCAACTACCGGGACAGGGAATCGAATGGCTACACCTTC
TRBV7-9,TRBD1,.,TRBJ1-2,CASSLGGQGIYGYTF,TGTGCCAGCAGCTTAGGTGGACAGGGAATCTATGGCTACACCTTC
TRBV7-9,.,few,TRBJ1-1,CASSLAGAERTEAFF,TGTGCCAGCAGCTTAGCAGGGGCGGAGAGGACTGAAGCTTTCTTT
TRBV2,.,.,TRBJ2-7,CASSFRRDRASYEQYF,TGTGCCAGCAGTTTTCGTCGCGACCGGGCGTCCTACGAGCAGTACTTC
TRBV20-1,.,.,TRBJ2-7,CSARDRGLVLSYEQYF,TGCAGTGCTAGAGACCGGGGCTTGGTTCTCTCCTACGAGCAGTACTTC
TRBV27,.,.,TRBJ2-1,CASSLGSGRSYNEQFF,TGTGCCAGCAGTTTAGGGAGCGGGCGGAGCTACAATGAGCAGTTCTTC
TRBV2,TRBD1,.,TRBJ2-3,CASNYIGGGDTQYF,TGTGCCAGCAACTACATAGGGGGCGGAGATACGCAGTATTTT
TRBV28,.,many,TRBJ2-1,CASGQGSYNEQFF,TGTGCCAGCGGACAAGGCTCCTACAATGAGCAGTTCTTC
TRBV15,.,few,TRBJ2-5,CATSRRVGAIGEQYF,TGTGCCACCAGCCGAAGGGTGGGGGCAATTGGGGAGCAGTACTTC
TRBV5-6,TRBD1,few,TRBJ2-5,CASSYQGAWEQYF,TGTGCCAGCAGCTACCAGGGGGCGTGGGAGCAGTACTTC
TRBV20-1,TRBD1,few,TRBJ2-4,CSAGHGTGGKNIQYF,TGCAGTGCTGGCCACGGGACAGGCGGGAAAAACATTCAGTACTTC
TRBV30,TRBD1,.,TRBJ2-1,CAWSHRGDNEQFF,TGTGCCTGGAGCCACAGGGGGGACAATGAGCAGTTCTTC
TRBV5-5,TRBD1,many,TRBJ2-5,CASSYGQGKETQYF,TGTGCCAGCAGCTACGGACAGGGGAAAGAGACCCAGTACTTC
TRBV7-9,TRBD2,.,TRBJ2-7,CASSLAAGGRQSYEQYF,TGTGCCAGCAGCTTAGCTGCGGGGGGCCGCCAATCCTACGAGCAGTACTTC
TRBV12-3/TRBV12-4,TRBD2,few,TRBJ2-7,CASSFAAGGYSTYGQYF,TGTGCCAGCAGTTTCGCAGCGGGGGGCTACTCCACCTACGGGCAGTACTTC
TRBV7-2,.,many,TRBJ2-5,CASSSRGQETQYF,TGTGCCAGCTCCTCCCGGGGGCAAGAGACCCAGTACTTC
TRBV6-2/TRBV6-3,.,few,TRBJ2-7,CASSYVRNEQYF,TGTGCCAGCAGTTACGTTCGGAATGAGCAGTACTTC
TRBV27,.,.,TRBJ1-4,CASSFDRKNEKLFF,TGTGCCAGCAGTTTCGACAGGAAGAATGAAAAACTGTTTTTT
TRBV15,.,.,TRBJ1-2,CATSTGANGYTF,TGTGCCACCAGCACCGGGGCTAATGGCTACACCTTC
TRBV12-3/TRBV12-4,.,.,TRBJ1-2,CASSRTGHVSYTF,TGTGCCAGCAGTCGCACTGGACATGTCTCCTACACCTTC
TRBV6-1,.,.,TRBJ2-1,CASSEPGSPNSYNEQFF,TGTGCCAGCAGTGAGCCAGGGAGCCCTAACTCCTACAATGAGCAGTTCTTC
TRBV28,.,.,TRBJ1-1,CASSLWATNTEAFF,TGTGCCAGCAGTTTATGGGCAACGAACACTGAAGCTTTCTTT
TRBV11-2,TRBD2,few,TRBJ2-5,CASSFVSGGPETQYF,TGTGCCAGCAGCTTTGTTAGCGGGGGGCCGGAGACCCAGTACTTC
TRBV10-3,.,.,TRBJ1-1,CAASTVNMNTEAFF,TGTGCCGCCTCGACAGTGAACATGAACACTGAAGCTTTCTTT